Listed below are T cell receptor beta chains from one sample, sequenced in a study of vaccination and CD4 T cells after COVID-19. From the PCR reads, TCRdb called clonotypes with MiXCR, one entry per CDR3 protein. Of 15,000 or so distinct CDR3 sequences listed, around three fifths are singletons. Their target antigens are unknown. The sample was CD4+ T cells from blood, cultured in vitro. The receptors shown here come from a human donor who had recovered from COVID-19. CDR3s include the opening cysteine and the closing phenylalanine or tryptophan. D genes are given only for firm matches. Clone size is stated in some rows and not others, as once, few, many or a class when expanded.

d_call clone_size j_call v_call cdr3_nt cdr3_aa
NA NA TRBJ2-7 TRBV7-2 TGTGCCAGCAGCTTAGATAGTGGGGGATACTACGAGCAGTACTTC CASSLDSGGYYEQYF
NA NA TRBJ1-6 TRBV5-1 TGCGCCAGCAGCGCCCCGGTGCAGCAGGGGAATTCACCCCTCCACTTT CASSAPVQQGNSPLHF
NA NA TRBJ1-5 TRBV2 TGTGCCAGCAGCCAAGGGACGAGCCAGCCCCAGCATTTT CASSQGTSQPQHF
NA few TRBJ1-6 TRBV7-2 TGTGCCAGCAGCTTCTTCCAACTTGCTCGTTTCGCAAATTCACCCCTCCACTTT CASSFFQLARFANSPLHF
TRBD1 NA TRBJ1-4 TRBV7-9 TGTGCCAGCAGCTTAGGATTGGGACAGGCGCTTACTAATGAAAAACTGTTTTTT CASSLGLGQALTNEKLFF
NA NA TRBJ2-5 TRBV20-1 TGCAGTGCTAGAGGAGCGGAAGGGCTGTACCAAGAGACCCAGTACTTC CSARGAEGLYQETQYF
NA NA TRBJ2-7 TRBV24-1 TGTGCCACCAGTGATCCACCTCCCAGCTCCTACGAGCAGTACTTC CATSDPPPSSYEQYF
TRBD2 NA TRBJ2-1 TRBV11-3 TGTGCCAGCACCCAGGGACTAGCGGGAGTCAATGAGCAGTTCTTC CASTQGLAGVNEQFF
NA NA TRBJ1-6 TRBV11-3 TGTGCCAGCAGCCAAGGACAGTTTAATTCACCCCTCCACTTT CASSQGQFNSPLHF
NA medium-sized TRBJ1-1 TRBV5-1 TGCGCCAGCAGCTTGGGCTCCATGAACACTGAAGCTTTCTTT CASSLGSMNTEAFF